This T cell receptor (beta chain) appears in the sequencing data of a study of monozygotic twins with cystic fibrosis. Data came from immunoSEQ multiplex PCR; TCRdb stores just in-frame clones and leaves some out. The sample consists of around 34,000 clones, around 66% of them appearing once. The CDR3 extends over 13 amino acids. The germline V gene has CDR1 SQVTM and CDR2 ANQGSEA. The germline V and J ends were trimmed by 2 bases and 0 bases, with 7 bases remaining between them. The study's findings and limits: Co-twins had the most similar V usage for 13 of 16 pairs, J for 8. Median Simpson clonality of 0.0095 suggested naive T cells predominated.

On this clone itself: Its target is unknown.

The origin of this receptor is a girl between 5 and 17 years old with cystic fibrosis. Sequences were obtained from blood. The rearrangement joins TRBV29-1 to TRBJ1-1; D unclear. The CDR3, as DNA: TGCAGCGTTGAATCACGGATGAACACTGAAGCTTTCTTT. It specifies CSVESRMNTEAFF.